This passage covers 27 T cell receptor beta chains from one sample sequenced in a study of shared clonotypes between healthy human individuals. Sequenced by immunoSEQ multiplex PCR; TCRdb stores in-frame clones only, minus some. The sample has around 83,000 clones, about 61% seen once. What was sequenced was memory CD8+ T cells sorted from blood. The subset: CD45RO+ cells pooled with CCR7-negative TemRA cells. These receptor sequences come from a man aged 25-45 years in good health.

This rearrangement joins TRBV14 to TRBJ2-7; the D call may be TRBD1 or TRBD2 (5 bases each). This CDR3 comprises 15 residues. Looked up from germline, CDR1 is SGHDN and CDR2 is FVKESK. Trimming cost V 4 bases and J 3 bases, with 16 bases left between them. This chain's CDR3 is CASSPRGRDLYEQYF. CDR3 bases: TGTGCCAGCAGCCCCCGTGGAAGGGACCTCTACGAGCAGTACTTC.

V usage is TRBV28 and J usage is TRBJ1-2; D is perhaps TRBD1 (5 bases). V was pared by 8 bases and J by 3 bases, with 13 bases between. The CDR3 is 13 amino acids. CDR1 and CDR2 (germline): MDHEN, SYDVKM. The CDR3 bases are TGTGCCAGCCGCCGGGGCTGGGACTATGGCTACACCTTC. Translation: CASRRGWDYGYTF.

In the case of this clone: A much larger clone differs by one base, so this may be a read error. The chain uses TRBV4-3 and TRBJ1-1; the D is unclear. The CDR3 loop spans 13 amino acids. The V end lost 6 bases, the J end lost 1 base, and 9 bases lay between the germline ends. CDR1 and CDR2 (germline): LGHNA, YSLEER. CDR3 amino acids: CASSYSQNTEAFF. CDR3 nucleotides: TGCGCCAGCAGTTACTCTCAGAACACTGAAGCTTTCTTT.

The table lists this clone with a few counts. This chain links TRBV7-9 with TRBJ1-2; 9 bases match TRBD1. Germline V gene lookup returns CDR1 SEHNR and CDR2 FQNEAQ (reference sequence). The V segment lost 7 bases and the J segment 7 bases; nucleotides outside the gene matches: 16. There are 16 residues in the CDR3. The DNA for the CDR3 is TGTGCCAGCAACGTGGCGGGACAGGGATCGTTTTCTGGCTACACCTTC. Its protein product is CASNVAGQGSFSGYTF.

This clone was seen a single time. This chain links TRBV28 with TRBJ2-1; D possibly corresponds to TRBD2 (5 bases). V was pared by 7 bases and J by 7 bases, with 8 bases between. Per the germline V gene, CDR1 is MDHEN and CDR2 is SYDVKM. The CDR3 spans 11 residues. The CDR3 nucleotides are TGTGCCAGCATTCGGGATAATGAGCAGTTCTTC. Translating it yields CASIRDNEQFF. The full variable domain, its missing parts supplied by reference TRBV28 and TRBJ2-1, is DVKVTQSSRYLVKRTGEKVFLECVQDMDHENMFWYRQDPGLGLRLIYFSYDVKMKEKGDIPEGYSVSREKKERFSLILESASTNQTSMYLCASIRDNEQFFGPGTRLTVL.

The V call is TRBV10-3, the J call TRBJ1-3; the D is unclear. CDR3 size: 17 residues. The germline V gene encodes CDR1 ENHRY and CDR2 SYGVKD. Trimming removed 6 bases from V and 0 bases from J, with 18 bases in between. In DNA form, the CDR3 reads TGTGCCATCAGCGGAGCGGACCGTAGGAGCTCTGGAAACACCATATATTTT. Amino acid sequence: CAISGADRRSSGNTIYF.

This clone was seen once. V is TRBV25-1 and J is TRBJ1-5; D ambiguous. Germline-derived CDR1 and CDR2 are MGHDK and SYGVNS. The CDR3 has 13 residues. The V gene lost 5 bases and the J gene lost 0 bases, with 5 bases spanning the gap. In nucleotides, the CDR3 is TGTGCCAGCAGTTCCTATAGCAATCAGCCCCAGCATTTT. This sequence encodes CASSSYSNQPQHF.

CDR3 sequence: CASSFKPLGLLFHEQFF. CDR3 DNA: TGTGCCAGCAGCTTTAAGCCCCTCGGACTCCTTTTCCATGAGCAGTTCTTC. The V call is TRBV7-9, the J call TRBJ2-1, with a possible D match to TRBD2 (5 bases). The ends were cut back, 3 bases at V and 8 bases at J, with 23 bases in the middle. Looked up from germline, CDR1 is SEHNR and CDR2 is FQNEAQ (reference sequence). The CDR3 spans 17 residues.

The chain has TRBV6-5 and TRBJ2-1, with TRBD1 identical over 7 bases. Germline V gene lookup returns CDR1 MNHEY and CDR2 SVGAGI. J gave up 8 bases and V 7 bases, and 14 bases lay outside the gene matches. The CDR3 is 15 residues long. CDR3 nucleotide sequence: TGTGCCAGCAACCACGACAGGGCCAGTTCGGATGAGCAGTTCTTC. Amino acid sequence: CASNHDRASSDEQFF.

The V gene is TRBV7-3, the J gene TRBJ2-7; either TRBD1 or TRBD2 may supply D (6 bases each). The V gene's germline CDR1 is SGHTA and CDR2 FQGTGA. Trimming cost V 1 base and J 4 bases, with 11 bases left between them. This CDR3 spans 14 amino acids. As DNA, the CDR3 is TGTGCCAGCAGCTTAAAAGGGGGGATATACGAGCAGTACTTC. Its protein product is CASSLKGGIYEQYF.

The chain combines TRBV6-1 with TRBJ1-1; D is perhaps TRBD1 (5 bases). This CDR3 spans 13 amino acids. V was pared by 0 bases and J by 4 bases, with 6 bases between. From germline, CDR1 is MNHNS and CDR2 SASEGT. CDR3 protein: CASSEARGTEAFF. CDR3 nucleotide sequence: TGTGCCAGCAGTGAAGCAAGGGGCACTGAAGCTTTCTTT.

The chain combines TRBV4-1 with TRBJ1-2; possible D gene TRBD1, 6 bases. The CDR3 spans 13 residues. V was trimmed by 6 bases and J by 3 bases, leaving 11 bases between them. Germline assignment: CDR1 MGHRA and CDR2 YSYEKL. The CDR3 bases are TGCGCCAGCAGTACAGGGCTTGACTATGGCTACACCTTC. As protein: CASSTGLDYGYTF.

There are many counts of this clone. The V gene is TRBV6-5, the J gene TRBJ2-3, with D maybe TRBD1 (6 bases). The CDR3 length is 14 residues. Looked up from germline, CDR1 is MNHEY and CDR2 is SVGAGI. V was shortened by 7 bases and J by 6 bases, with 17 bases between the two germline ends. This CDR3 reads CASTKGVEGDTQYF. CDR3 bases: TGTGCCAGCACTAAGGGGGTAGAGGGGGATACGCAGTATTTT.

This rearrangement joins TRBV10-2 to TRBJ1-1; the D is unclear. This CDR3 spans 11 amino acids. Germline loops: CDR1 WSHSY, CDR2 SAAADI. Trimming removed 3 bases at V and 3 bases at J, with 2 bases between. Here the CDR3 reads CASSDYTEAFF. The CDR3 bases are TGCGCCAGCAGTGATTACACTGAAGCTTTCTTT.

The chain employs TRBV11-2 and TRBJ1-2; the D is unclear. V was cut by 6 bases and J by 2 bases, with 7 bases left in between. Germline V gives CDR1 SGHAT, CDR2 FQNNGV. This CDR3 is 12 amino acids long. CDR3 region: CASSQTNYGYTF. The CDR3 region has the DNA TGTGCCAGCAGTCAGACGAACTATGGCTACACCTTC. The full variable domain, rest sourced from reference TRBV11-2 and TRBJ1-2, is EAGVAQSPRYKIIEKRQSVAFWCNPISGHATLYWYQQILGQGPKLLIQFQNNGVVDDSQLPKDRFSAERLKGVDSTLKIQPAKLEDSAVYLCASSQTNYGYTFGSGTRLTVV.

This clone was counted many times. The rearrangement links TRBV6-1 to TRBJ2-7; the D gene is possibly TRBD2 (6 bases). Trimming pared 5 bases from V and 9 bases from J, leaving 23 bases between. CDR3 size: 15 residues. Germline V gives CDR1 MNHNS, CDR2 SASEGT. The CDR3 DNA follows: TGTGCCAGCAGTCAAGAAGGGACGGGAGCGGTCGGGCAGTACTTC. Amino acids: CASSQEGTGAVGQYF.

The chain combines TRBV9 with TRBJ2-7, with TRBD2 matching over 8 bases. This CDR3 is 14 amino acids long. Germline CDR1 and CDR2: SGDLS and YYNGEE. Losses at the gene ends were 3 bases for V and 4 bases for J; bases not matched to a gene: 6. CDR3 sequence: CASSAGGQGYEQYF. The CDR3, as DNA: TGTGCCAGCAGCGCGGGGGGGCAGGGATACGAGCAGTACTTC.

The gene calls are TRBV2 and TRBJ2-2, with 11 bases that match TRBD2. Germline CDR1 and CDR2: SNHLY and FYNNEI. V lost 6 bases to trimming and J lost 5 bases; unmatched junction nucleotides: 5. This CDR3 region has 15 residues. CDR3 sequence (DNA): TGTGCCAGCAGGAAACTAGCGGGAGTTACCGGGGAGCTGTTTTTT. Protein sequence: CASRKLAGVTGELFF.

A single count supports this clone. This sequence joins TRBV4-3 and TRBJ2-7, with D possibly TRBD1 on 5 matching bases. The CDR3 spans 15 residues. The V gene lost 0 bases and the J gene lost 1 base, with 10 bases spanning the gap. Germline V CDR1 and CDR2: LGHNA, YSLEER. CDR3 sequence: CASSQEPGPSYEQYF. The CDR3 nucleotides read TGCGCCAGCAGCCAAGAGCCAGGGCCATCCTACGAGCAGTACTTC.

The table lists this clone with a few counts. CDR3 sequence: CASSPTPGTSEHNEQFF. The CDR3 nucleotides are TGTGCCAGCTCACCCACCCCCGGGACTAGCGAACACAATGAGCAGTTCTTC. This sequence joins TRBV18 and TRBJ2-1; 10 bases are a match to TRBD2. Germline CDR1 reads KGHSH; CDR2 reads LQKENI. Losses at the gene ends were 3 bases for V and 5 bases for J; bases not matched to a gene: 10. This CDR3 spans 17 amino acids. The full variable domain, its missing parts supplied by reference TRBV18 and TRBJ2-1, is NAGVMQNPRHLVRRRGQEARLRCSPMKGHSHVYWYRQLPEEGLKFMVYLQKENIIDESGMPKERFSAEFPKEGPSILRIQQVVRGDSAAYFCASSPTPGTSEHNEQFFGPGTRLTVL.

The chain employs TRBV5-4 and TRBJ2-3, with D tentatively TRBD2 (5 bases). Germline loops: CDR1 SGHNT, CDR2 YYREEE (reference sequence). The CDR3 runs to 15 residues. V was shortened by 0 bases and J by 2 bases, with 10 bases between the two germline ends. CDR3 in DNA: TGTGCCAGCAGCTTGGGGTCTAGCCTCACAGATACGCAGTATTTT. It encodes CASSLGSSLTDTQYF.

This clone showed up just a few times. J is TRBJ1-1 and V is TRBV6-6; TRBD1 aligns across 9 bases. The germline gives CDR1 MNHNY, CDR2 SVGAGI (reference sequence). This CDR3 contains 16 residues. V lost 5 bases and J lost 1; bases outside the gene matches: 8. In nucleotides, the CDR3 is TGTGCCAGCAGTAGCCAACAGGGGGCTGGGAACACTGAAGCTTTCTTT. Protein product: CASSSQQGAGNTEAFF.

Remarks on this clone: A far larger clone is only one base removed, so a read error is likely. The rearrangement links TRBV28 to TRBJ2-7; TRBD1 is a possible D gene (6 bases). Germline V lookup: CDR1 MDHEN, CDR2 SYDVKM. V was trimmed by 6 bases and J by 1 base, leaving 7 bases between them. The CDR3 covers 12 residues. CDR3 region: CASSGQSYEQYF. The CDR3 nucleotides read TGTGCCAGCAGCGGACAGTCCTACGAGCAGTACTTC.

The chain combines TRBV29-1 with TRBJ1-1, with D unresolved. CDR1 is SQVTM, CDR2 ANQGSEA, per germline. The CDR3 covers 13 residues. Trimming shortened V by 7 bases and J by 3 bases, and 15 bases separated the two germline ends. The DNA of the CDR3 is TGCAGCGGTTTCGGCGCAGAAGACACTGAAGCTTTCTTT. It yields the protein CSGFGAEDTEAFF.

The CDR3 DNA is TGTGCCAGCTCACCTGAGGGAAGGTACATTCAGTACTTC. Its protein product is CASSPEGRYIQYF. J is TRBJ2-4 and V is TRBV18, with a tentative D call TRBD2 (5 bases). V shed 3 bases and J shed 8 bases, with 11 bases lying between them. This CDR3 is 13 amino acids long. CDR1 and CDR2 from the germline V gene are KGHSH and LQKENI. The variable domain in full, completed from reference TRBV18 and TRBJ2-4, reads NAGVMQNPRHLVRRRGQEARLRCSPMKGHSHVYWYRQLPEEGLKFMVYLQKENIIDESGMPKERFSAEFPKEGPSILRIQQVVRGDSAAYFCASSPEGRYIQYFGAGTRLSVL.

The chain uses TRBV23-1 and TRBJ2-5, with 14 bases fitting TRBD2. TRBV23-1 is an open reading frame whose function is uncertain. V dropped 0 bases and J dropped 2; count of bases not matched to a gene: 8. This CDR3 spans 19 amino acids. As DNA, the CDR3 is TGCGCCAGCAGTCAATCAGGCCCGACTAGCGGGAGGGATCAAGAGACCCAGTACTTC. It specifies CASSQSGPTSGRDQETQYF.

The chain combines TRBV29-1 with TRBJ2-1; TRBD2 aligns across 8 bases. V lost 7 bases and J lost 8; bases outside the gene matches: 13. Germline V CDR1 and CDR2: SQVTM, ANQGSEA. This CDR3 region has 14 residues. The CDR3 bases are TGCAGCGCCCGACCGGGACTAGTCATCGATGAGCAGTTCTTC. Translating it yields CSARPGLVIDEQFF.